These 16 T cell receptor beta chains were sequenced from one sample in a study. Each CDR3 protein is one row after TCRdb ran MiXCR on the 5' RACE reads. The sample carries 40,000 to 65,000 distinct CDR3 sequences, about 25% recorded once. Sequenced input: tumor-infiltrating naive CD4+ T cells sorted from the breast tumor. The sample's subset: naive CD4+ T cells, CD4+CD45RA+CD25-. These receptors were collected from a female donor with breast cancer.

For the CDR3, the DNA is TGTGCCATCAGTCCGACGGATTCTAACTATGGCTACACCTTC. Protein product: CAISPTDSNYGYTF. The genes are TRBV10-3 and TRBJ1-2; D is ambiguous. The germline CDR1 and CDR2 sequences are ENHRY and SYGVKD. V was pared by 5 bases and J by 0 bases, with 10 bases between. This CDR3 comprises 14 residues.

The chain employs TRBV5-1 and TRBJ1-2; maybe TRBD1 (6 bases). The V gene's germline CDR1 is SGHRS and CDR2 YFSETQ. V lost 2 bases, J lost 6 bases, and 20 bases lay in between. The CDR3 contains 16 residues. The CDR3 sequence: CASSLGSGGAMDGYTF. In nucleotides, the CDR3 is TGCGCCAGCAGCTTAGGTTCGGGGGGCGCGATGGATGGCTACACCTTC.

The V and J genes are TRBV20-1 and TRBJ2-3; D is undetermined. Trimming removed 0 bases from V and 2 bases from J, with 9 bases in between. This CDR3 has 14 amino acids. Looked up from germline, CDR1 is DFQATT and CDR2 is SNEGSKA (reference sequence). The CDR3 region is CSARELRATDTQYF. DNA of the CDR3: TGCAGTGCTAGAGAGTTACGGGCCACAGATACGCAGTATTTT.

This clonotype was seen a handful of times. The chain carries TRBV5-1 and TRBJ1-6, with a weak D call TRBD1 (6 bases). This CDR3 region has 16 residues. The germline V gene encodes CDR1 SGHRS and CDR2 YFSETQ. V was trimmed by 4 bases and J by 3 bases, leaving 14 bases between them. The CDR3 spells CASSTLGQNYNSPLHF. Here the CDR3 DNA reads TGCGCCAGCAGCACGCTCGGACAGAACTATAATTCACCCCTCCACTTT.

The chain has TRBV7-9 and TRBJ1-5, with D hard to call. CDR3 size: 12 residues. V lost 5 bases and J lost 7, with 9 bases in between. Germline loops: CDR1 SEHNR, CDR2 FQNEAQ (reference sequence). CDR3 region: CASSVEGQPQHF. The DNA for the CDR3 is TGTGCCAGCAGCGTAGAAGGACAGCCCCAGCATTTT.

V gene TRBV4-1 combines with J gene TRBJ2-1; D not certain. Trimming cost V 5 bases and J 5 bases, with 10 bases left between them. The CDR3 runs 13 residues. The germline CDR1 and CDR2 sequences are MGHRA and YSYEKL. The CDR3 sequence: CASSSRLNNEQFF. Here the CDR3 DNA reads TGCGCCAGCAGCTCCCGCCTGAACAATGAGCAGTTCTTC.

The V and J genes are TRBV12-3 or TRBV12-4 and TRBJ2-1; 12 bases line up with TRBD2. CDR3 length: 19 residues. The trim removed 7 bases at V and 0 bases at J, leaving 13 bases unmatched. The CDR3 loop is CASTPGRWTSGVSYNEQFF. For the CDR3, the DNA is TGTGCCAGCACCCCAGGGCGTTGGACTAGCGGGGTCTCCTACAATGAGCAGTTCTTC.

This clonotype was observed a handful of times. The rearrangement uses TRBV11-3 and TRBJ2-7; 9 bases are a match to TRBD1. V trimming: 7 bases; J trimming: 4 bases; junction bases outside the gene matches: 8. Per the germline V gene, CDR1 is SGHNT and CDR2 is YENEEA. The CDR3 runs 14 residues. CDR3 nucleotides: TGTGCCAGCACCAGACAGGGGGGCCTTTACGAGCAGTACTTC. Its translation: CASTRQGGLYEQYF.

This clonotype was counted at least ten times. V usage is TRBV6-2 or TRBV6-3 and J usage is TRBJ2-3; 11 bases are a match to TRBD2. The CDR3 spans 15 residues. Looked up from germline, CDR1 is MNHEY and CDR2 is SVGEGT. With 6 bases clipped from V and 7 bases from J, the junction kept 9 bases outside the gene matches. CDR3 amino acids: CASRPSSGGTYTQYF. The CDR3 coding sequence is TGTGCCAGCAGACCTTCTAGCGGGGGGACTTATACGCAGTATTTT.

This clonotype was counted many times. The CDR3 DNA sequence: TGTGCCACCAGCACAGGGGGCGCCGATAATGAAAAACTGTTTTTT. Protein product: CATSTGGADNEKLFF. The V gene is TRBV15, the J gene TRBJ1-4, with 8 nucleotides matching TRBD1. The CDR3 is made up of 15 amino acids. Germline CDR1 LNHNV, CDR2 YYDKDF (reference sequence). J gave up 4 bases and V 4 bases, and 5 bases lay outside the gene matches.

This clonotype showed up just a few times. This chain's CDR3 is CASSLVAGVNEQFF. The CDR3 DNA is TGCGCCAGCAGCTTGGTTGCGGGAGTCAATGAGCAGTTCTTC. This chain uses TRBV5-1 with TRBJ2-1, with 7 nucleotides matching TRBD2. The CDR3 contains 14 residues. With V trimmed by 0 bases and J by 6 bases, 3 bases remained unmatched. The germline gives CDR1 SGHRS, CDR2 YFSETQ.

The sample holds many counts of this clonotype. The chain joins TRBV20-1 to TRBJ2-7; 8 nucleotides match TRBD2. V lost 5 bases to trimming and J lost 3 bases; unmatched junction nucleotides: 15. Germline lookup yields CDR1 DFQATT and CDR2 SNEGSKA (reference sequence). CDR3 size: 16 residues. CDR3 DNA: TGCAGTGCTCCCGTAACTAGCGGCCGGCCCCTCTACGAGCAGTACTTC. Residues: CSAPVTSGRPLYEQYF.

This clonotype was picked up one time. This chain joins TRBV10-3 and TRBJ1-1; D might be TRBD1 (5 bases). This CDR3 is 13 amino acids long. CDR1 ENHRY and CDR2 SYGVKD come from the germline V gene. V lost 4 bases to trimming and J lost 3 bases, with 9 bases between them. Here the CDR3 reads CAISGQGYTEAFF. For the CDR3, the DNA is TGTGCCATCAGTGGGCAGGGCTACACTGAAGCTTTCTTT.

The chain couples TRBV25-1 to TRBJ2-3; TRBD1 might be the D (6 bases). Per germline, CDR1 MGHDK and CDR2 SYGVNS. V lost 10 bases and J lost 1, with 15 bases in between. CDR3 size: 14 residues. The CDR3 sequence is CATKGEGGTDTQYF. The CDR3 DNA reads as TGTGCCACCAAGGGGGAAGGGGGCACAGATACGCAGTATTTT.

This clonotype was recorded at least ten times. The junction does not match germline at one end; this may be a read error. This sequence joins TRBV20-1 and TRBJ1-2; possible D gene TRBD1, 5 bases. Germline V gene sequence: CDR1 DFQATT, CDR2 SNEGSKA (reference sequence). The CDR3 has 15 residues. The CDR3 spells CSASGRGPGGYGYTF. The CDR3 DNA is TGCAGCGCTAGTGGTAGGGGCCCCGGAGGTTATGGCTACACCTTC.

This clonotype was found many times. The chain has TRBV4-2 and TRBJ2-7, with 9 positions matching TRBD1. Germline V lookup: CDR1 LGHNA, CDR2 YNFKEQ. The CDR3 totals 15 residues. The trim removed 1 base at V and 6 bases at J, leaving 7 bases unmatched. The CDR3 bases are TGTGCCAGCAGCCAAGGACAGGGGGGTGGTGGCGAGCAGTACTTC. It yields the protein CASSQGQGGGGEQYF.